One sample yielded the 17 T cell receptor beta chains listed below, sequenced in a study of T cells in women clearing cervical HPV infection (dated by TCRdb to 2016 to 2019). Libraries came from the immunoSEQ multiplex PCR assay. TCRdb mirrors the immuneACCESS table, restricted to in-frame sequences. Some clones are absent from its copies; in checked studies, under half trace to an unresolved V gene, and the reason for the others is unknown. This sample's table carries about 39,000 clones. Roughly 6% of the sample comes from the top ten. Sequenced material: blood buffy coat. The receptor set was obtained from a woman between 18 and 75 years old with a cervical HPV16 infection that either progressed to CIN3+ or cleared (not recorded which).

In regard to this clone: Read coverage stops 3 residues before the CDR3 terminus; the germline J gene supplies the remainder. This chain joins TRBV30 and TRBJ2-7; D may correspond to TRBD1 or TRBD2 (5 bases each). V was cut by 4 bases and J by 4 bases, with 11 bases left in between. CDR3 length: 12 residues. Germline V gene sequence: CDR1 GTSNPN, CDR2 SVGIG (reference sequence). The sequenced part of the CDR3 DNA is TGTGCCTGGAAGAGGGGCAGGTACGAG. Residues: CAWKRGRYE. The full CDR3 sequence reads CAWKRGRYEQYF.

With respect to this clone: Read sequence stops 3 residues before the CDR3 end, and the germline J gene provides the missing end. J is TRBJ2-5 and V is TRBV20-1; TRBD2 matches 8 bases. The CDR3 has 14 residues. Germline loops: CDR1 DFQATT, CDR2 SNEGSKA (reference sequence). The V gene end was trimmed by 3 bases and the J gene end by 5 bases; junction bases not matched to a gene: 8. CDR3 DNA (partial): TGCAGTGCTAGTCTTAGCGGGAACGTTGAGACC. This gives the protein CSASLSGNVET. The whole CDR3 sequence is CSASLSGNVETQYF.

About this clone: The read terminates 3 residues before the CDR3 end, so the remaining end is supplied by the germline J gene. This chain links TRBV19 with TRBJ2-2; perhaps D is TRBD1 or TRBD2 (5 bases each). The V gene's germline CDR1 is LNHDA and CDR2 SQIVND (reference sequence). There are 15 residues in the CDR3. CDR3 residues: CASSIEGSGANVLFF. CDR3 bases read: TGTGCCAGTAGTATTGAGGGGAGTGGGGCCAACGTG. The full variable domain, its missing parts supplied by reference TRBV19 and TRBJ2-2, is DGGITQSPKYLFRKEGQNVTLSCEQNLNHDAMYWYRQDPGQGLRLIYYSQIVNDFQKGDIAEGYSVSREKKESFPLTVTSAQKNPTAFYLCASSIEGSGANVLFFGEGSRLTVL.

A note on this clone: The read gets to within 3 residues of the CDR3 end, and the germline J gene fills in the rest. This chain uses TRBV18 with TRBJ2-5; no reliable D call. The CDR3 length is 13 residues. V lost 1 base, J lost 5 bases, and 8 bases lay in between. In germline, CDR1 is KGHSH, CDR2 LQKENI. Here the CDR3 reads CASSPQLGETQYF. CDR3 DNA, as far as it was read: TGTGCCAGCTCACCACAGTTAGGGGAGACC.

Of note for this clone: The CDR3 is cut off 3 residues early in the read; its end comes from the germline J gene. This chain joins TRBV19 and TRBJ2-5, with 9 bases aligning to TRBD2. This CDR3 region has 17 residues. Trimming removed 5 bases from V and 2 bases from J; junction bases left unmatched: 12. Germline CDR1 and CDR2: LNHDA and SQIVND (reference sequence). CDR3 residues: CASSRRFERGVQETQYF. Incomplete CDR3 DNA: TGTGCCAGTAGTCGCCGCTTTGAGCGGGGGGTTCAAGAGACC.

As regards this clone: Read sequence stops 3 residues before the CDR3 end, and the germline J gene provides the missing end. This chain connects TRBV29-1 to TRBJ2-1, with a weak D call TRBD2 (5 bases). The germline gives CDR1 SQVTM, CDR2 ANQGSEA. There are 15 residues in the CDR3. V dropped 4 bases and J dropped 2 bases, with 15 bases sitting between them. The CDR3 sequence: CSVVRAVGAYNEQFF. The CDR3 bases that were read are TGCAGCGTTGTCCGGGCGGTCGGGGCCTACAATGAG.

As for this clone: The CDR3 end is not reached by the read, which stops 3 residues before it; the germline J gene fills it in. This chain links TRBV20-1 with TRBJ1-1, with 7 positions matching TRBD1. Trimming cost V 5 bases and J 6 bases; bases outside gene matches: 12. The germline V gene encodes CDR1 DFQATT and CDR2 SNEGSKA (reference sequence). CDR3 length: 14 residues. This chain's CDR3 is CSAPVRQGRPEAFF. The CDR3 bases that were read are TGCAGTGCTCCAGTGAGACAGGGACGACCTGAA.

Of note for this clone: The read ends 3 residues before the CDR3 terminus; that terminus is restored from the germline J gene. This chain connects TRBV20-1 to TRBJ1-5; TRBD1 might be the D (6 bases). From germline, CDR1 is DFQATT and CDR2 SNEGSKA (reference sequence). The CDR3 consists of 14 residues. V was trimmed by 5 bases and J by 5 bases, leaving 16 bases between them. The CDR3 loop reads CSAPNGGAYQPQHF. The sequenced part of the CDR3 DNA is TGCAGTGCTCCCAATGGGGGGGCTTATCAGCCC.

Concerning this clone: The read ends 3 residues early relative to the CDR3; the germline J gene fills the gap. The V call is TRBV6-1, the J call TRBJ2-3; D perhaps matches TRBD1 (5 bases). CDR3 length equals 13 residues. Per the germline V gene, CDR1 is MNHNS and CDR2 is SASEGT. The part of the CDR3 DNA that was read is TGTGCCAGCAGTGACAGGGTCAATCAGCCG. Its protein is CASSDRVNQP. The whole CDR3 sequence reads CASSDRVNQPQYF.

As for this clone: From the germline J gene comes the end of the CDR3, since the read stops 3 residues before it. The chain carries TRBV2 and TRBJ2-4, with D maybe TRBD2 (6 bases). The CDR3 consists of 19 residues. Germline CDR1 is SNHLY and CDR2 is FYNNEI. V lost 3 bases and J lost 2, with 23 bases in between. The part of the CDR3 DNA that was read is TGTGCCAGCAGTGACGTCGTATGGGATGGGCGGGGTACCAAAAACATT. The encoded protein is CASSDVVWDGRGTKNI. The whole CDR3 region reads CASSDVVWDGRGTKNIQYF.

Of note for this clone: Coverage ceases 3 residues before the CDR3 finishes, and the germline J gene fills in the end. The V call is TRBV5-1, the J call TRBJ2-1; tentative D call: TRBD2 (7 bases). Between the trimmed V and J ends, which lost 4 bases and 8 bases, there was a span of 22 bases. Looked up from germline, CDR1 is SGHRS and CDR2 is YFSETQ. The CDR3 is 16 amino acids. The CDR3 sequence: CASSTGVGGPLYEQFF. The DNA read from the CDR3 is TGCGCCAGCAGCACGGGGGTCGGGGGGCCTTTGTATGAG.

The part of the CDR3 DNA that was read is TGTGCCAGCAGTCCCGACAATAGGAATGAC. As protein: CASSPDNRND. Given in full, the CDR3 is CASSPDNRNDYTF. V gene TRBV3-1 (or the pseudogene TRBV3-2) combines with J gene TRBJ1-2; D not certain. From the germline J gene comes the end of the CDR3, since the read stops 3 residues before it. Germline loops: CDR1 LGHDT, CDR2 YNNKEL (reference sequence). This CDR3 spans 13 amino acids.

Regarding this clone: The read ends 3 residues shy of where the CDR3 ends; the end is completed using the germline J gene. The chain combines TRBV10-3 with TRBJ2-2; 7 bases fit TRBD2. The CDR3 runs 15 residues. Germline V gene lookup returns CDR1 ENHRY and CDR2 SYGVKD. V lost 0 bases, J lost 8 bases, and 6 bases stayed unmatched. Partial CDR3 DNA: TGTGCCATCAGTGAGTCGACCGGCGGGAGTGGGGAG. This sequence encodes CAISESTGGSGE. From start to end, the CDR3 is CAISESTGGSGELFF.

On this clone: The read stops 3 residues short of the end of the CDR3; the missing end is completed from the germline J gene. V is TRBV18 and J is TRBJ1-2; D might be TRBD1 (5 bases). From germline, CDR1 is KGHSH and CDR2 LQKENI. This CDR3 is built from 13 residues. The CDR3 loop is CASSPRQDNDYTF. Partial CDR3 DNA: TGTGCCAGCTCACCAAGGCAGGACAATGAC.

To note about this clone: The CDR3 extends 3 residues past the end of the read, so its final part is completed from the germline J gene. The chain recombines TRBV6-1 with TRBJ2-1, with 8 bases that match TRBD2. Trimming cost V 4 bases and J 7 bases; bases outside gene matches: 12. The CDR3 length is 16 residues. Germline CDR1 reads MNHNS; CDR2 reads SASEGT. Here the CDR3 reads CASSGAGGGSRNEQFF. CDR3 DNA, as far as it was read: TGTGCCAGCAGTGGGGCCGGGGGGGGGAGTAGGAATGAG.

Of note for this clone: The sequence runs out 3 residues before the end of the CDR3; the remainder is reconstructed from the germline J gene. The chain carries TRBV11-3 and TRBJ2-2; the D gene is possibly TRBD2 (7 bases). Looked up from germline, CDR1 is SGHNT and CDR2 is YENEEA. V lost 5 bases, J lost 8 bases, and 18 bases lay in between. CDR3 length equals 15 residues. Incomplete CDR3 DNA: TGTGCCAGCAGCCCCCAAGGGGGGGCGCAAGGGGAG. It is translated as CASSPQGGAQGE. The CDR3 in full is CASSPQGGAQGELFF.

Comments on this clone: The read stops 3 residues short of the end of the CDR3; the missing end is completed from the germline J gene. This chain joins TRBV20-1 and TRBJ2-7; TRBD1 might be the D (6 bases). The CDR3 is 14 residues long. CDR1 DFQATT and CDR2 SNEGSKA come from the germline V gene (reference sequence). Trimming removed 4 bases from V and 0 bases from J, with 13 bases in between. CDR3 loop: CSAKRDTGSYEQYF. The CDR3 bases that were read are TGCAGTGCTAAAAGGGACACCGGCTCCTACGAG.